The 29 T cell receptor beta chains below were found in one sample sequenced in a study of shared clonotypes between healthy human individuals. Measured with immunoSEQ multiplex PCR; TCRdb has only the in-frame clones, and not every one. The sample records 1.6 million or so clones, roughly 96% being singletons. Material: naive CD4+ T cells sorted from blood. Specified subset: CD45RA+ positively selected. Source of these receptors: a man younger than 45 in good health.

The rearrangement joins TRBV5-4 to TRBJ2-5; D not resolved. Trimming left V 1 base short and J 5 bases short, with 9 bases between. The CDR3 is 13 amino acids. The germline CDR1 and CDR2 sequences are SGHNT and YYREEE (reference sequence). The CDR3 sequence is CASSLRDAETQYF. The CDR3 DNA sequence: TGTGCCAGCAGCTTGAGAGACGCGGAGACCCAGTACTTC.

Concerning this clone: The same CDR3 also results from other DNA sequences found in this sample. The chain joins TRBV5-1 to TRBJ2-7; D gene unclear. Trimming took off 0 bases at V and 0 bases at J, with 7 bases between the two ends. The CDR3 runs 14 residues. Germline V CDR1 and CDR2: SGHRS, YFSETQ. In DNA, the CDR3 is TGCGCCAGCAGCTTGGGGGTCAGCTCCTACGAGCAGTACTTC. Encoded protein: CASSLGVSSYEQYF.

In its sample, this clone was seen once. The gene calls are TRBV18 and TRBJ1-1, with a possible D match to TRBD1 (5 bases). Germline V lookup: CDR1 KGHSH, CDR2 LQKENI. The V end lost 3 bases, the J end lost 1 base, and 9 bases lay between the germline ends. The CDR3 runs to 14 residues. The CDR3 here is CASSPDIPNTEAFF. CDR3 sequence (DNA): TGTGCCAGCTCACCGGACATTCCGAACACTGAAGCTTTCTTT.

The rearrangement uses TRBV5-8 and TRBJ2-1, with 10 bases fitting TRBD2. This CDR3 spans 19 amino acids. The germline V gene has CDR1 SGHTS and CDR2 YDEGEE. V gave up 4 bases and J gave up 6 bases; unmatched junction bases: 19. CDR3 DNA: TGTGCCAGCAGCGCGGATCGACTAGCGGGTTCTTGGCTTTCCAATGAGCAGTTCTTC. Its translation: CASSADRLAGSWLSNEQFF.

J is TRBJ2-2 and V is TRBV29-1, with a possible D match to TRBD2 (5 bases). This CDR3 region has 12 residues. CDR1 SQVTM and CDR2 ANQGSEA come from the germline V gene. Trimming stripped 7 bases from V and 7 bases from J, with 13 bases between. CDR3 DNA: TGCAGCGCCGGGAAGAGGAACGGGGAGCTGTTTTTT. The encoded protein is CSAGKRNGELFF.

The chain couples TRBV9 to TRBJ2-1; 16 bases are a match to TRBD2. The CDR3 contains 17 residues. Looked up from germline, CDR1 is SGDLS and CDR2 is YYNGEE. With 0 bases clipped from V and 9 bases from J, the junction kept 6 bases outside the gene matches. CDR3 amino acids: CASSVVGGLAGGSEQFF. The CDR3, as DNA: TGTGCCAGCAGCGTAGTTGGGGGACTAGCGGGAGGGTCTGAGCAGTTCTTC.

This chain links TRBV2 with TRBJ2-3; 9 bases match TRBD1. Germline V gives CDR1 SNHLY, CDR2 FYNNEI. V was pared by 3 bases and J by 4 bases, with 5 bases of the junction left unmatched. This CDR3 spans 15 amino acids. The DNA for the CDR3 is TGTGCCAGCAGTGATCAGGGGACAGGGTCAGATACGCAGTATTTT. It encodes CASSDQGTGSDTQYF.

The V gene is TRBV19, the J gene TRBJ1-2; D gene unclear. This CDR3 region has 12 residues. V was shortened by 7 bases and J by 4 bases, with 10 bases between the two germline ends. From germline, CDR1 is LNHDA and CDR2 SQIVND (reference sequence). The CDR3 region is CASTVSGYGYTF. For the CDR3, the DNA is TGTGCCAGTACCGTATCGGGCTATGGCTACACCTTC.

The chain joins TRBV5-1 to TRBJ2-7; the D gene is possibly TRBD2 (5 bases). The V end was cut by 0 bases, the J end by 0 bases, with 10 bases between. Germline V CDR1 and CDR2: SGHRS, YFSETQ. The CDR3 covers 15 residues. CDR3 amino acids: CASSLAPGSSYEQYF. The CDR3 bases are TGCGCCAGCAGCTTGGCCCCGGGGAGCTCCTACGAGCAGTACTTC. The whole variable domain, remainder taken from reference TRBV5-1 and TRBJ2-7, is KAGVTQTPRYLIKTRGQQVTLSCSPISGHRSVSWYQQTPGQGLQFLFEYFSETQRNKGNFPGRFSGRQFSNSRSEMNVSTLELGDSALYLCASSLAPGSSYEQYFGPGTRLTVT.

V and J are TRBV5-1 and TRBJ2-7, with D possibly matching TRBD2 (5 bases). V lost 0 bases and J lost 6, with 10 bases in between. The CDR3 is made up of 13 amino acids. The germline V gene has CDR1 SGHRS and CDR2 YFSETQ. For the CDR3, the DNA is TGCGCCAGCAGCTTGGTTCGGGGAACCGAGCAGTACTTC. Translated: CASSLVRGTEQYF.

The CDR3 DNA is TGTGCCAGCAGCGCGACACGCGGGCCCCAGCCAGATACGCAGTATTTT. It encodes CASSATRGPQPDTQYF. The chain employs TRBV9 and TRBJ2-3; TRBD2 might be the D (5 bases). Germline CDR1 and CDR2: SGDLS and YYNGEE. Trimming pared 3 bases from V and 4 bases from J, leaving 18 bases between. This CDR3 has 16 amino acids.

Of note for this clone: One end of the junction varies from germline; a read error may be responsible. Within the sample, other DNA sequences also encode this same CDR3. The rearrangement joins TRBV20-1 to TRBJ2-3; no firm D call. The CDR3 has 10 amino acids. CDR1 and CDR2 from the germline V gene are DFQATT and SNEGSKA (reference sequence). CDR3 DNA: TGCAGTGCTAGCAAAGATACGCAGTATTTT. Translation: CSASKDTQYF.

This chain links TRBV30 with TRBJ2-6, with no clear D. The CDR3 is made up of 12 amino acids. V dropped 5 bases and J dropped 0 bases, with 2 bases sitting between them. Germline assignment: CDR1 GTSNPN and CDR2 SVGIG (reference sequence). The CDR3 region is CAWFSGANVLTF. CDR3 bases: TGTGCCTGGTTCTCTGGGGCCAACGTCCTGACTTTC.

The J gene is TRBJ2-3, the V gene TRBV9; TRBD1 or TRBD2 may be the D gene (5 bases each). CDR3 length: 13 residues. Germline assignment: CDR1 SGDLS and CDR2 YYNGEE. V lost 3 bases and J 1 base, leaving 6 bases between the germline ends. The DNA of the CDR3 is TGTGCCAGCAGCGCGGGGCGCACAGATACGCAGTATTTT. Its protein product is CASSAGRTDTQYF. The whole variable domain, filled in from reference TRBV9 and TRBJ2-3, reads DSGVTQTPKHLITATGQRVTLRCSPRSGDLSVYWYQQSLDQGLQFLIQYYNGEERAKGNILERFSAQQFPDLHSELNLSSLELGDSALYFCASSAGRTDTQYFGPGTRLTVL.

The J gene is TRBJ2-5, the V gene TRBV19; perhaps TRBD1 as D (6 bases). Germline V gene data show CDR1 as LNHDA and CDR2 as SQIVND (reference sequence). The CDR3 runs to 17 residues. Trimming removed 2 bases at V and 4 bases at J, with 20 bases between. CDR3 in DNA: TGTGCCAGTAGTATAACGTTCGGCAGGGGTGGCGGAGAGACCCAGTACTTC. Amino acids: CASSITFGRGGGETQYF.

The chain employs TRBV18 and TRBJ2-5, with D possibly TRBD1 on 6 matching bases. There are 15 residues in the CDR3. V was trimmed by 4 bases and J by 1 base, leaving 13 bases between them. CDR1 is KGHSH and CDR2 is LQKENI in the germline V gene. The CDR3 DNA sequence: TGTGCCAGCTCACACAGGGCTCTCCTCCAAGAGACCCAGTACTTC. Its translation: CASSHRALLQETQYF.

V is TRBV15 and J is TRBJ1-5; D possibly corresponds to TRBD1 (6 bases). The CDR3 is made up of 16 amino acids. V lost 0 bases to trimming and J lost 1 base, with 10 bases between them. From germline, CDR1 is LNHNV and CDR2 YYDKDF (reference sequence). The CDR3 bases are TGTGCCACCAGCAGAGATCAAGGGGGGAGCAATCAGCCCCAGCATTTT. As protein: CATSRDQGGSNQPQHF.

This chain connects TRBV28 to TRBJ2-7, with 10 bases matching TRBD2. Germline V gene sequence: CDR1 MDHEN, CDR2 SYDVKM. Unmatched junction bases numbered 8, after V lost 6 bases and J lost 3 bases. The CDR3 covers 15 residues. The CDR3 coding sequence is TGTGCCAGCAGGGGATTAGGACTAGCGGACTACGAGCAGTACTTC. As protein: CASRGLGLADYEQYF.

Note on this clone: The identical CDR3 is also encoded by other nucleotide sequences in the sample. The chain is built from TRBV5-1 and TRBJ2-5, with unresolved D. Germline CDR1 and CDR2: SGHRS and YFSETQ. CDR3 length: 13 residues. V lost 4 bases and J lost 1, with 8 bases in between. CDR3 protein: CASSRTVQETQYF. In DNA, the CDR3 is TGCGCCAGCAGCCGGACGGTCCAAGAGACCCAGTACTTC. The whole variable domain, remainder taken from reference TRBV5-1 and TRBJ2-5, is KAGVTQTPRYLIKTRGQQVTLSCSPISGHRSVSWYQQTPGQGLQFLFEYFSETQRNKGNFPGRFSGRQFSNSRSEMNVSTLELGDSALYLCASSRTVQETQYFGPGTRLLVL.

The genes are TRBV6-5 and TRBJ2-7; unclear D gene. With 0 bases removed from V and 2 bases from J, the gap between germline ends came to 11 bases. This CDR3 spans 15 amino acids. The germline CDR1 and CDR2 sequences are MNHEY and SVGAGI. CDR3 nucleotides: TGTGCCAGCAGTTACTCGAAGGCTAGTCCCTACGAGCAGTACTTC. It is translated as CASSYSKASPYEQYF.

This clone appeared a few times. The chain joins TRBV29-1 to TRBJ1-3; TRBD1 matches 11 bases. J was trimmed by 4 bases and V by 8 bases; bases with no gene match: 7. The CDR3 runs to 14 residues. CDR1 and CDR2 (germline): SQVTM, ANQGSEA. The CDR3 here is CSIRTGGAGNTIYF. The CDR3 DNA reads as TGCAGCATCCGGACAGGGGGCGCCGGAAACACCATATATTTT.

This chain uses TRBV2 with TRBJ2-2; TRBD1 agrees at 7 bases. The trim removed 8 bases at V and 1 base at J, leaving 4 bases unmatched. Germline V gene data show CDR1 as SNHLY and CDR2 as FYNNEI. The CDR3 covers 14 residues. The CDR3 DNA follows: TGTGCCAGCGAACGACAGGGGAACACCGGGGAGCTGTTTTTT. This gives the protein CASERQGNTGELFF.

The chain carries TRBV18 and TRBJ2-2; 7 nucleotides line up with TRBD1. Trimming took 0 bases from V and 4 from J; bases not matched to a gene: 8. The CDR3 covers 17 residues. The V gene's germline CDR1 is KGHSH and CDR2 LQKENI. The CDR3 nucleotides read TGTGCCAGCTCACCACCACAGGGGCGGACTGGCACCGGGGAGCTGTTTTTT. Translated, it gives CASSPPQGRTGTGELFF.

The chain uses TRBV5-4 and TRBJ1-1; 7 bases fit TRBD1. The CDR3 covers 16 residues. Germline V gene sequence: CDR1 SGHNT, CDR2 YYREEE (reference sequence). The J segment lost 1 base and the V segment lost 0 bases, leaving 6 bases of the junction unmatched. CDR3 loop: CASSLGGGAANTEAFF. The CDR3 DNA follows: TGTGCCAGCAGCTTGGGAGGGGGCGCAGCGAACACTGAAGCTTTCTTT.

The chain links TRBV15 to TRBJ1-2; no reliable D call. Trimming removed 0 bases at V and 1 base at J, with 24 bases between. The CDR3 spans 20 residues. Per the germline V gene, CDR1 is LNHNV and CDR2 is YYDKDF (reference sequence). The CDR3 loop is CATSRDRGLSSISFNYGYTF. The CDR3 DNA reads as TGTGCCACCAGCAGAGATCGAGGATTATCGAGCATCAGCTTTAACTATGGCTACACCTTC.

This chain uses TRBV9 with TRBJ2-2; weak D call: TRBD2 (5 bases). Germline V lookup: CDR1 SGDLS, CDR2 YYNGEE. The V end was cut by 1 base, the J end by 1 base, with 14 bases between. CDR3 length equals 17 residues. CDR3 amino acids: CASSVTPRLRNTGELFF. As DNA, the CDR3 is TGTGCCAGCAGCGTAACCCCGAGACTACGGAACACCGGGGAGCTGTTTTTT.

Concerning this clone: In the same sample, other DNA sequences code for this CDR3. The chain recombines TRBV5-1 with TRBJ2-3; 8 positions match TRBD2. CDR1 and CDR2 from the germline V gene are SGHRS and YFSETQ. The junction had 8 bases not matched to a gene; V was cut back by 0 bases and J by 5 bases. CDR3 length: 16 residues. For the CDR3, the DNA is TGCGCCAGCAGCTTGGCAGGACTAGCTTTTGAAGATACGCAGTATTTT. It is translated as CASSLAGLAFEDTQYF.

This rearrangement joins TRBV6-5 to TRBJ1-2; the D is unclear. V dropped 7 bases and J dropped 5 bases, with 17 bases sitting between them. This CDR3 contains 14 residues. Germline CDR1 reads MNHEY; CDR2 reads SVGAGI. CDR3 protein: CASKKSGVLYGYTF. CDR3 DNA sequence: TGTGCCAGCAAAAAAAGCGGGGTTTTATATGGCTACACCTTC.

The chain employs TRBV28 and TRBJ1-2; no clear D. The germline CDR1 and CDR2 sequences are MDHEN and SYDVKM. V lost 5 bases, J lost 3 bases, and 13 bases lay in between. There are 14 residues in the CDR3. CDR3 residues: CASSPLEVDYGYTF. CDR3 coding DNA: TGTGCCAGCAGTCCTCTCGAAGTTGACTATGGCTACACCTTC.